The present TCR beta chain was sequenced within a study of T cell responses to AZD1222 COVID-19 vaccine. About the research overall: Second-dose recipients at about 4 or about 12 weeks were treated as one pooled group.

To note about this clone: What it recognizes is unknown.

Produced via immunoSEQ multiplex PCR; TCRdb's table is partial and in-frame only. The table shows 150,000 to 200,000 clones, with approximately 86% occurring only once. V gave up 7 bases and J gave up 0 bases, with 8 bases separating them. This CDR3 spans 13 amino acids. Germline CDR1 reads LNHNV; CDR2 reads YYDKDF (reference sequence). Study findings and constraints: CD4 TCRs linked to vaccination spanned spike, dominating at 160-218 and 743-854. Reports indicate that nearly half of spike-specific TCRs are directed at unmutated variant regions.

V gene TRBV15 combines with J gene TRBJ2-3; D is perhaps TRBD2 (5 bases). The receptor's source is an adult in good health. Sample: peripheral blood, taken on day 0 of AZD1222 vaccination. This CDR3 reads CATNGGSTDTQYF. As DNA, the CDR3 is TGTGCCACCAACGGCGGGAGCACAGATACGCAGTATTTT.